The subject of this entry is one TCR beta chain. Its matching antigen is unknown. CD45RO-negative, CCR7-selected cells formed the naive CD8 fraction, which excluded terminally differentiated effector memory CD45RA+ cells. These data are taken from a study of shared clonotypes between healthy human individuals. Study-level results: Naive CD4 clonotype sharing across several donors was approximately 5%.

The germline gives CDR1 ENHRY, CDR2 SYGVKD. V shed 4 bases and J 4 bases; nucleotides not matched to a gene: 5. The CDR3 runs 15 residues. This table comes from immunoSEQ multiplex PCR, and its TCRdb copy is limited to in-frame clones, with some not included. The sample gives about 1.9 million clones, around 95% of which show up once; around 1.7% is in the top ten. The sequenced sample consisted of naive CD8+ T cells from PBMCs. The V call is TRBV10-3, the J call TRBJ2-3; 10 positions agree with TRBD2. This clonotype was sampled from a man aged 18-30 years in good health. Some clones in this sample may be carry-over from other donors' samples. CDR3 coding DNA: TGTGCCATCAGTGCTAGCGGGAGTAGGGCAGATACGCAGTATTTT. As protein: CAISASGSRADTQYF.